The source of this T cell receptor (beta chain) is a study of cytomegalovirus exposure and HLA in healthy donors. The PCR used 60 Vbeta and 13 Jbeta primers. The protocol was immunoSEQ multiplex PCR, while the TCRdb copy is restricted to in-frame clones and leaves out a portion. The top ten hold about 13% of the sample, which has some 150,000 clones, more than 80% seen once. V was clipped by 7 bases and J by 4 bases, with 8 bases between them. The CDR3 is 12 amino acids. Germline assignment: CDR1 MDHEN and CDR2 SYDVKM. The chain employs TRBV28 and TRBJ1-3; D possibly corresponds to TRBD1 (5 bases). Sequenced: PBMCs. The TCR originated in a woman aged 45-65 years in good health and CMV-seronegative. CDR3: CASKGLGNTIYF. DNA for the CDR3: TGTGCCAGCAAGGGACTCGGAAACACCATATATTTT. Based on the CDR3 plus reference TRBV28 and TRBJ1-3, the full variable domain is DVKVTQSSRYLVKRTGEKVFLECVQDMDHENMFWYRQDPGLGLRLIYFSYDVKMKEKGDIPEGYSVSREKKERFSLILESASTNQTSMYLCASKGLGNTIYFGEGSWLTVV.